Each of the 19 T cell receptor beta chains below was sequenced from the same sample in a study of T-cell memory formation after mild COVID-19. TCRdb passed the 5' RACE reads through MiXCR, listing each CDR3 protein once. This sample has about 140,000 distinct CDR3 sequences; 6% to 6.5% occur once, and the top ten carry around 1.9%. What was sequenced was PBMCs or a T cell subset sorted from them (not recorded which). These receptor sequences come from an adult woman who had mild COVID-19 (a few samples of this study predate the infection). Cell type and time point are not known.

J is TRBJ2-5 and V is TRBV12-3 or TRBV12-4; D possibly corresponds to TRBD2 (6 bases). The CDR3 is 14 residues long. V lost 5 bases, J lost 1 base, and 11 bases lay in between. In DNA form, the CDR3 reads TGTGCCAGCAGTCCTAGGGACTTCCAAGAGACCCAGTACTTC. As protein: CASSPRDFQETQYF.

This clonotype was picked up a small number of times. The chain is built from TRBV24-1 and TRBJ2-1; D ambiguous. With 1 base removed from V and 4 bases from J, the gap between germline ends came to 13 bases. Germline V gene lookup returns CDR1 KGHDR and CDR2 SFDVKD. CDR3 length: 16 residues. The CDR3 DNA sequence: TGTGCCACCAGTGATTTATCGGTTTGGGGATACAATGAGCAGTTCTTC. It is translated as CATSDLSVWGYNEQFF.

This clonotype was observed at least ten times. V gene TRBV18 combines with J gene TRBJ2-5; D ambiguous. The V gene's germline CDR1 is KGHSH and CDR2 LQKENI. Trimming took 3 bases from V and 0 from J, leaving 8 bases between them. This CDR3 region has 14 residues. The CDR3 nucleotides are TGTGCCAGCTCACCGGGGTTTCACCAAGAGACCCAGTACTTC. Encoded protein: CASSPGFHQETQYF.

This clonotype has just a few counts. The gene calls are TRBV19 and TRBJ1-2; D is possibly TRBD1 (6 bases). This CDR3 contains 16 residues. Trimming pared 3 bases from V and 5 bases from J, leaving 19 bases between. The V gene's germline CDR1 is LNHDA and CDR2 SQIVND (reference sequence). The CDR3 protein is CASSIFPGTSAYGYTF. The CDR3 bases are TGTGCCAGTAGTATCTTCCCTGGGACATCGGCTTATGGCTACACCTTC. Supplemented by reference TRBV19 and TRBJ1-2, the full variable domain reads DGGITQSPKYLFRKEGQNVTLSCEQNLNHDAMYWYRQDPGQGLRLIYYSQIVNDFQKGDIAEGYSVSREKKESFPLTVTSAQKNPTAFYLCASSIFPGTSAYGYTFGSGTRLTVV.

Only a few counts were recorded for this clonotype. The chain combines TRBV20-1 with TRBJ2-3, with D perhaps matching TRBD1 or TRBD2 (7 bases each). V was shortened by 0 bases and J by 0 bases, with 19 bases between the two germline ends. Germline values: CDR1 DFQATT, CDR2 SNEGSKA (reference sequence). The CDR3 has 18 residues. For the CDR3, the DNA is TGCAGTGCTAGAGATTGGCCTCAGGGGGGGACTAGCACAGATACGCAGTATTTT. Residues: CSARDWPQGGTSTDTQYF.

This clonotype was seen a handful of times. The genes are TRBV5-8 and TRBJ1-3; D unclear. The CDR3 length is 15 residues. Between the trimmed V and J ends, which lost 3 bases and 2 bases, there was a span of 12 bases. Looked up from germline, CDR1 is SGHTS and CDR2 is YDEGEE. The CDR3 region has the DNA TGTGCCAGCAGCTACGGTGGGGTGGCTGGAAACACCATATATTTT. Translated, it gives CASSYGGVAGNTIYF.

This clonotype was counted ten times or more. The chain carries TRBV15 and TRBJ1-2, with D unclear. Germline CDR1 LNHNV, CDR2 YYDKDF (reference sequence). The CDR3 sequence is 13 residues long. The V gene lost 3 bases and the J gene lost 4 bases, with 9 bases spanning the gap. This CDR3 is CATSRDRFYGYTF. In DNA form, the CDR3 reads TGTGCCACCAGCAGGGACCGATTCTATGGCTACACCTTC.

The chain has TRBV19 and TRBJ2-6; D is ambiguous. V was trimmed by 4 bases and J by 0 bases, leaving 7 bases between them. Germline V gene data show CDR1 as LNHDA and CDR2 as SQIVND (reference sequence). The CDR3 extends over 15 amino acids. Here the CDR3 reads CASSNHLSGANVLTF. Here the CDR3 DNA reads TGTGCCAGTAGTAACCACCTCTCTGGGGCCAACGTCCTGACTTTC.

In this sample, this clonotype turned up a few times. V is TRBV5-6 and J is TRBJ2-3; D not resolved. Germline V gene lookup returns CDR1 SGHDT and CDR2 YYEEEE. With 3 bases removed from V and 3 bases from J, the gap between germline ends came to 11 bases. The CDR3 sequence is 14 residues long. The CDR3 nucleotides read TGTGCCAGCAGCTCCCTAGAAGGGACAGATACGCAGTATTTT. Its translation is CASSSLEGTDTQYF.

This clonotype appeared many times. The chain carries TRBV6-2 or TRBV6-3 and TRBJ1-1; D is perhaps TRBD1 (6 bases). V was clipped by 2 bases and J by 4 bases, with 26 bases between them. From germline, CDR1 is MNHEY and CDR2 SVGEGT. This CDR3 has 19 amino acids. The CDR3, as DNA: TGTGCCAGCAGTTACGCCAGCAAAACAGGGATTGGGGGCGGCACTGAAGCTTTCTTT. Translating it yields CASSYASKTGIGGGTEAFF.

This clonotype was detected ten times or more. The chain's CDR3 is CSVPRSDSPATELFF. The CDR3, as DNA: TGCAGCGTCCCTCGATCGGACAGTCCCGCGACGGAGCTGTTTTTT. The V and J genes are TRBV29-1 and TRBJ2-2, with a weak D call TRBD1 (6 bases). The germline V gene encodes CDR1 SQVTM and CDR2 ANQGSEA. Deletions cut 6 bases from V and 10 bases from J, with 24 bases between. The CDR3 loop spans 15 amino acids.

The chain is built from TRBV20-1 and TRBJ1-1; the D gene is possibly TRBD1 (5 bases). The germline gives CDR1 DFQATT, CDR2 SNEGSKA (reference sequence). The CDR3 extends over 13 amino acids. Trimming pared 6 bases from V and 5 bases from J, leaving 16 bases between. The CDR3: CSAPDSHVTEAFF. The CDR3 region has the DNA TGCAGTGCGCCAGACAGCCACGTTACTGAAGCTTTCTTT.

Ten or more counts support this clonotype. The chain employs TRBV29-1 and TRBJ2-7; TRBD1 matches 7 bases. This CDR3 is 13 amino acids long. The V and J ends lost 6 bases and 1 base, in that order; junction bases with no gene match: 6. Germline lookup yields CDR1 SQVTM and CDR2 ANQGSEA. Written as DNA, the CDR3 is TGCAGCGTCCAGACAGGGCTATCCTACGAGCAGTACTTC. Protein: CSVQTGLSYEQYF.

This rearrangement joins TRBV19 to TRBJ2-1; D may be TRBD1 or TRBD2 (5 bases each). From germline, CDR1 is LNHDA and CDR2 SQIVND (reference sequence). CDR3 length: 14 residues. Between the trimmed V and J ends, which lost 6 bases and 6 bases, there was a span of 15 bases. In DNA form, the CDR3 reads TGTGCCAGTAGACGGGACCGGCGGGCCAATGAGCAGTTCTTC. Protein sequence: CASRRDRRANEQFF.

V usage is TRBV20-1 and J usage is TRBJ1-6; 7 positions match TRBD1. The CDR3 has 15 amino acids. The germline V gene encodes CDR1 DFQATT and CDR2 SNEGSKA (reference sequence). After removal of 6 bases from V and 7 bases from J, the junction contained 12 bases not matched to a gene. The DNA for the CDR3 is TGCAGTGCAGGACAGGCTGGGGTGCGGAATTCACCCCTCCACTTT. Translating gives CSAGQAGVRNSPLHF.

This clonotype was seen many times. The chain recombines TRBV12-3 or TRBV12-4 with TRBJ2-1; TRBD2 aligns across 7 bases. CDR3 length: 14 residues. V shed 1 base and J 7 bases; nucleotides not matched to a gene: 4. The CDR3 coding sequence is TGTGCCAGCAGTTTAGTTCTGGGGGGGAATGAGCAGTTCTTC. Translation gives CASSLVLGGNEQFF.

The table lists this clonotype with many counts. The chain combines TRBV7-2 with TRBJ2-1, with D possibly being TRBD2 (5 bases). V was trimmed by 1 base and J by 0 bases, leaving 10 bases between them. Germline assignment: CDR1 SGHTA and CDR2 FQGNSA. The CDR3 runs 16 residues. CDR3 coding DNA: TGTGCCAGCAGCTTAGTAGCCAGCGGCTCCTACAATGAGCAGTTCTTC. This translates into CASSLVASGSYNEQFF.

Ten or more counts support this clonotype. The J gene is TRBJ2-5, the V gene TRBV6-5; TRBD1 matches at 9 bases. In germline, CDR1 is MNHEY, CDR2 SVGAGI. CDR3 length: 16 amino acids. V shed 3 bases, J shed 1 base, and the junction held 6 bases outside the gene matches. Written as DNA, the CDR3 is TGTGCCAGCAGTTATGGAGGGACAGGGCGCCAAGAGACCCAGTACTTC. Its protein product is CASSYGGTGRQETQYF.

This clonotype was seen ten or more times. This rearrangement joins TRBV5-1 to TRBJ1-1; 7 nucleotides match TRBD1. Germline lookup yields CDR1 SGHRS and CDR2 YFSETQ. The CDR3 totals 13 residues. V was clipped by 2 bases and J by 6 bases; unmatched bases: 4. The CDR3 here is CASSFTGTAEAFF. CDR3 nucleotides: TGCGCCAGCAGCTTCACCGGGACAGCTGAAGCTTTCTTT.